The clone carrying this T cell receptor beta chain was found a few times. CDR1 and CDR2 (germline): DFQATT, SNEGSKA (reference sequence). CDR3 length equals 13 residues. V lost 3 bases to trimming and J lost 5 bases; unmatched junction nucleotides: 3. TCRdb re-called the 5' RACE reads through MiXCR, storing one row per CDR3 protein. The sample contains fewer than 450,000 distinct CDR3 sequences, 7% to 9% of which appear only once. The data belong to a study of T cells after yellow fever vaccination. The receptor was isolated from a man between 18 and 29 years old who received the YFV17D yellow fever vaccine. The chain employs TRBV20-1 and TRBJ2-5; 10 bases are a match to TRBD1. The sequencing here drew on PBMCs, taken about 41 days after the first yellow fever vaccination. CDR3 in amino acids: CSASWTGGETQYF. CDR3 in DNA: TGCAGTGCTAGTTGGACAGGGGGTGAGACCCAGTACTTC.